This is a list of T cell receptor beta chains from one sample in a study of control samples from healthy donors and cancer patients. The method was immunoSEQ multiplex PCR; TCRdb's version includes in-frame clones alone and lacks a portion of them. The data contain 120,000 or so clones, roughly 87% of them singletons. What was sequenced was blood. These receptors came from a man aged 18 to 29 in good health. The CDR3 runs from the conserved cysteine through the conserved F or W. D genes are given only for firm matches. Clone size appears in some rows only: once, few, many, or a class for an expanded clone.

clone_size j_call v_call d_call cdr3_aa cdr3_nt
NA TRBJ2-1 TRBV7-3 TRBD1 CASSPQRGQVYNEQFF TGTGCCAGCAGCCCCCAAAGGGGGCAGGTCTACAATGAGCAGTTCTTC
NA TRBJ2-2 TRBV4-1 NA CASSQARPNTGELFF TGCGCCAGCAGCCAAGCCCGTCCGAACACCGGGGAGCTGTTTTTT
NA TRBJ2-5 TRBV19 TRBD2 CASSIQGGRASETQYF TGTGCCAGTAGTATACAGGGCGGGAGGGCATCAGAGACCCAGTACTTC
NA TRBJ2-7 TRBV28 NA CVTMSHTGTGSYEQYF TGTGTCACGATGAGCCATACAGGGACCGGATCCTACGAGCAGTACTTC
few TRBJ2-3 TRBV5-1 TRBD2 CASSGLTSGGSTDTQYF TGCGCCAGCAGCGGACTCACTAGCGGGGGTAGCACAGATACGCAGTATTTT
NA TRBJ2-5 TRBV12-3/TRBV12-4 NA CASSLIQETQYF TGTGCCAGCAGTTTAATCCAAGAGACCCAGTACTTC
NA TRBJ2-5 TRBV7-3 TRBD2 CASSSYPGLAGVETQYF TGTGCCAGCAGCTCTTATCCGGGACTAGCGGGAGTTGAGACCCAGTACTTC
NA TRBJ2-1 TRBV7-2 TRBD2 CASSLALTSGGNEQFF TGTGCCAGCAGCTTAGCGCTAACTAGCGGGGGCAATGAGCAGTTCTTC
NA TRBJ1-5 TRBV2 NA CASSEGTVNQPQHF TGTGCCAGCAGTGAAGGGACAGTCAATCAGCCCCAGCATTTT
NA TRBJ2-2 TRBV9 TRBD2 CASRLGLMNTGELFF TGTGCCAGCAGATTGGGACTAATGAACACCGGGGAGCTGTTTTTT
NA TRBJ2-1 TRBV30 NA CAWSYGEQFF TGTGCCTGGTCTTATGGTGAGCAGTTCTTC
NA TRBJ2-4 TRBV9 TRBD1 CASSDYGTGTGDIQYF TGTGCCAGCAGCGATTACGGGACAGGGACAGGGGACATTCAGTACTTC
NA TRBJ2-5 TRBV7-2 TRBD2 CASSSTGTSEQTQYF TGTGCCAGCAGCTCAACCGGGACTAGCGAACAGACCCAGTACTTC
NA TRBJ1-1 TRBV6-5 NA CASSLGQNTEAFF TGTGCCAGCAGTTTGGGACAGAACACTGAAGCTTTCTTT
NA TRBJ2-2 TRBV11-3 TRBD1 CASSLRTGGAFGELFF TGTGCCAGCAGCCTCCGGACAGGGGGCGCTTTCGGGGAGCTGTTTTTT
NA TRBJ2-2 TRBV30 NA CAWSGLSGELFF TGTGCCTGGAGTGGTTTATCCGGGGAGCTGTTTTTT
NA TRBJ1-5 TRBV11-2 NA CASSLGNQPQHF TGTGCCAGCAGCCTGGGGAACCAGCCCCAGCATTTT
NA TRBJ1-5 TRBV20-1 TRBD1 CSASNRGGNQPQHF TGCAGTGCTAGTAACAGGGGTGGCAATCAGCCCCAGCATTTT
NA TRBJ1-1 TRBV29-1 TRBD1 CSAQTGGNTEAFF TGCAGCGCCCAAACAGGGGGTAACACTGAAGCTTTCTTT
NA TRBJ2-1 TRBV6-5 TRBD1 CASSLGQGAWQFF TGTGCCAGCAGTCTAGGACAGGGGGCATGGCAGTTCTTC
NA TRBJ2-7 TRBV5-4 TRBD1 CASSFRDRGTYEQYF TGTGCCAGCAGCTTCCGGGACAGGGGAACCTACGAGCAGTACTTC
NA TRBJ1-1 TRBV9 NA CASSPGGAGEAFF TGTGCCAGCAGCCCTGGAGGGGCGGGTGAAGCTTTCTTT
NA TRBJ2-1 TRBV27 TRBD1 CASSALQGALGNEQFF TGTGCCAGCAGTGCACTCCAGGGGGCGCTTGGTAATGAGCAGTTCTTC
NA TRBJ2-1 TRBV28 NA CASSFGHEQFF TGTGCCAGCAGTTTCGGCCATGAGCAGTTCTTC
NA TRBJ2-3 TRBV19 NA CASSPALARGGIDTQYF TGTGCCAGTAGTCCAGCTTTGGCCAGGGGAGGTATAGATACGCAGTATTTT
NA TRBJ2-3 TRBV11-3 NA CASSLDPVFDTQYF TGTGCCAGCAGCTTAGATCCCGTGTTTGATACGCAGTATTTT
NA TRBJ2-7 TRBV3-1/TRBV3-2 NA CASSQPTAYEQYF TGTGCCAGCAGCCAACCCACTGCCTACGAGCAGTACTTC
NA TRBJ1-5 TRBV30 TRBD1 CAWSRRRTGENGQPQHF TGTGCCTGGAGTCGACGCCGGACAGGCGAGAACGGTCAGCCCCAGCATTTT
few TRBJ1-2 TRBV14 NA CASSQFSRANYGYTF TGTGCCAGCAGCCAATTCTCCAGAGCTAACTATGGCTACACCTTC
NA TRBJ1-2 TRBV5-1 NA CASREQGGSHGYTF TGCGCCAGCAGAGAGCAGGGAGGTTCGCATGGCTACACCTTC